The 25 T cell receptor beta chains below were found in one sample sequenced in a study of blood T cell repertoires in COVID-19. Libraries were prepared by immunoSEQ multiplex PCR; TCRdb keeps only in-frame clonotypes and omits some of them. The sample includes around 230,000 clones, approximately 80% seen only once; the top ten take about 9.3%. Sequencing input: PBMCs or T cells enriched from blood (not recorded which). The receptor source for this set is a man in his forties or fifties who had recovered from COVID-19.

The chain employs TRBV7-9 and TRBJ2-3, with 9 bases that match TRBD1. Germline CDR1 is SEHNR and CDR2 is FQNEAQ (reference sequence). This CDR3 is built from 16 residues. The ends lost 3 bases at V and 2 bases at J; junction bases unmatched: 6. In DNA, the CDR3 is TGTGCCAGCAGCTTCGGACAGGGGACATTCACAGATACGCAGTATTTT. This codes for CASSFGQGTFTDTQYF.

The chain employs TRBV7-8 and TRBJ2-5, with TRBD2 matching over 8 bases. From germline, CDR1 is SGHVS and CDR2 FQNEAQ. The CDR3 length is 16 residues. V shed 5 bases, J shed 5 bases, and the junction held 13 bases outside the gene matches. CDR3 residues: CASSGIGGAYGETQYF. The DNA of the CDR3 is TGTGCCAGCAGCGGAATCGGGGGGGCTTACGGGGAGACCCAGTACTTC.

This clone was seen a single time. The V call is TRBV6-1, the J call TRBJ1-1, with a possible D match to TRBD1 (5 bases). CDR3 size: 16 residues. CDR1 is MNHNS and CDR2 is SASEGT in the germline V gene. V was trimmed by 2 bases and J by 2 bases, leaving 15 bases between them. CDR3 sequence: CASSEYGQQLNTEAFF. The DNA of the CDR3 is TGTGCCAGCAGTGAATATGGACAACAGCTAAACACTGAAGCTTTCTTT.

V usage is TRBV5-1 and J usage is TRBJ2-2, with D perhaps matching TRBD2 (6 bases). The CDR3 length is 16 residues. The V gene lost 0 bases and the J gene lost 4 bases, with 13 bases spanning the gap. Germline CDR1 is SGHRS and CDR2 is YFSETQ. The CDR3 DNA sequence: TGCGCCAGCAGCTTGGAGGGTCAGGGAGGCACCGGGGAGCTGTTTTTT. Translation gives CASSLEGQGGTGELFF. The full variable domain, in which reference TRBV5-1 and TRBJ2-2 provide the parts outside the CDR3, is KAGVTQTPRYLIKTRGQQVTLSCSPISGHRSVSWYQQTPGQGLQFLFEYFSETQRNKGNFPGRFSGRQFSNSRSEMNVSTLELGDSALYLCASSLEGQGGTGELFFGEGSRLTVL.

This chain connects TRBV9 to TRBJ2-3; 8 positions agree with TRBD2. J lost 4 bases, V lost 0 bases, and 4 bases had no gene match. The germline CDR1 and CDR2 sequences are SGDLS and YYNGEE. CDR3 length: 15 residues. The CDR3 coding sequence is TGTGCCAGCAGCGTAGACCAGCGGGAGTCAGATACGCAGTATTTT. Its protein is CASSVDQRESDTQYF. Drawing the rest from reference TRBV9 and TRBJ2-3, the complete variable domain is DSGVTQTPKHLITATGQRVTLRCSPRSGDLSVYWYQQSLDQGLQFLIQYYNGEERAKGNILERFSAQQFPDLHSELNLSSLELGDSALYFCASSVDQRESDTQYFGPGTRLTVL.

V usage is TRBV6-2 or TRBV6-3 and J usage is TRBJ2-3; possible D gene TRBD2, 5 bases. Trimming removed 2 bases from V and 5 bases from J, with 11 bases in between. CDR1 is MNHEY and CDR2 is SVGEGT in the germline V gene. The CDR3 loop spans 14 amino acids. The CDR3 region is CASSYLAGVDTQYF. The CDR3 nucleotides read TGTGCCAGCAGTTACCTCGCCGGGGTAGATACGCAGTATTTT.

Comment on this clone: The junction and the germline gene differ at one end; a read error may be behind it. The rearrangement links TRBV6-5 to TRBJ2-7, with 11 bases aligning to TRBD1. Germline lookup yields CDR1 MNHEY and CDR2 SVGAGI. This CDR3 contains 16 residues. The CDR3 loop is CASIYGRDRGSYEQYF. The DNA of the CDR3 is TGTGCCAGCATTTACGGCCGGGACAGGGGGTCGTACGAGCAGTACTTC.

The chain joins TRBV2 to TRBJ1-6; no clear D gene. CDR3 length: 14 amino acids. The germline V gene encodes CDR1 SNHLY and CDR2 FYNNEI. V was shortened by 5 bases and J by 9 bases, with 14 bases between the two germline ends. CDR3 residues: CASSRRTKGSPLHF. The CDR3 DNA sequence: TGTGCCAGCAGTAGACGGACTAAGGGTTCACCCCTCCACTTT. The full variable domain, completed using reference TRBV2 and TRBJ1-6, is EPEVTQTPSHQVTQMGQEVILRCVPISNHLYFYWYRQILGQKVEFLVSFYNNEISEKSEIFDDQFSVERPDGSNFTLKIRSTKLEDSAMYFCASSRRTKGSPLHFGNGTRLTVT.

This clone was detected ten times or more. The rearrangement joins TRBV18 to TRBJ2-1; 7 nucleotides line up with TRBD2. CDR3 length equals 16 residues. The junction had 9 bases not matched to a gene; V was cut back by 2 bases and J by 5 bases. Germline values: CDR1 KGHSH, CDR2 LQKENI. CDR3 DNA: TGTGCCAGCTCACCAAAGCCCCAGCGGGATCACAATGAGCAGTTCTTC. This translates into CASSPKPQRDHNEQFF.

V is TRBV5-1 and J is TRBJ2-5; 10 nucleotides align to TRBD2. The CDR3 loop spans 20 amino acids. Per the germline V gene, CDR1 is SGHRS and CDR2 is YFSETQ. The V gene end was trimmed by 3 bases and the J gene end by 5 bases; junction bases not matched to a gene: 22. The CDR3 nucleotides read TGCGCCAGCAGCTCTCGTAACACGATAGCGGGGGGACCAACCCTCGAGACCCAGTACTTC. Amino acids: CASSSRNTIAGGPTLETQYF. Full variable domain (missing parts from reference TRBV5-1 and TRBJ2-5): KAGVTQTPRYLIKTRGQQVTLSCSPISGHRSVSWYQQTPGQGLQFLFEYFSETQRNKGNFPGRFSGRQFSNSRSEMNVSTLELGDSALYLCASSSRNTIAGGPTLETQYFGPGTRLLVL.

This rearrangement joins TRBV5-4 to TRBJ1-3; 7 bases fit TRBD1. Germline assignment: CDR1 SGHNT and CDR2 YYREEE (reference sequence). This CDR3 is 15 amino acids long. J was trimmed by 2 bases and V by 3 bases; bases with no gene match: 5. DNA for the CDR3: TGTGCCAGCAGCTCACCAACAGGGGCTGGAAACACCATATATTTT. Amino acid sequence: CASSSPTGAGNTIYF.

The chain employs TRBV5-1 and TRBJ2-5, with TRBD2 as a possible D gene (5 bases). Germline V CDR1 and CDR2: SGHRS, YFSETQ. The CDR3 has 13 residues. V was clipped by 1 base and J by 1 base, with 5 bases between them. The CDR3 sequence is CASSLSGQETQYF. The CDR3 nucleotides read TGCGCCAGCAGCTTGAGCGGCCAAGAGACCCAGTACTTC. The whole variable domain, filled in from reference TRBV5-1 and TRBJ2-5, reads KAGVTQTPRYLIKTRGQQVTLSCSPISGHRSVSWYQQTPGQGLQFLFEYFSETQRNKGNFPGRFSGRQFSNSRSEMNVSTLELGDSALYLCASSLSGQETQYFGPGTRLLVL.

This clone came up once. The genes are TRBV9 and TRBJ1-2; D not resolved. Trimming removed 0 bases at V and 2 bases at J, with 5 bases between. There are 13 residues in the CDR3. Germline V lookup: CDR1 SGDLS, CDR2 YYNGEE. The CDR3 bases are TGTGCCAGCAGCGTAGCGAGGAACTATGGCTACACCTTC. Translation: CASSVARNYGYTF.

The V and J genes are TRBV11-2 and TRBJ1-4, with TRBD1 as a possible D gene (5 bases). Germline V gene lookup returns CDR1 SGHAT and CDR2 FQNNGV. The CDR3 runs to 14 residues. V lost 5 bases and J 8 bases, leaving 15 bases between the germline ends. The CDR3 nucleotides read TGTGCCAGCAGCCCAGGACGGCGGGGGGAAAAACTGTTTTTT. Its protein product is CASSPGRRGEKLFF.

CDR3 protein: CASSLEGLAGAREQFF. In DNA, the CDR3 is TGTGCCAGCAGCTTAGAGGGACTAGCGGGGGCTCGAGAGCAGTTCTTC. The rearrangement joins TRBV7-9 to TRBJ2-1; 14 bases align to TRBD2. The CDR3 is 16 residues long. Germline V gene data show CDR1 as SEHNR and CDR2 as FQNEAQ (reference sequence). After removal of 1 base from V and 10 bases from J, the junction contained 6 bases not matched to a gene.

The gene calls are TRBV7-9 and TRBJ2-1; 10 bases are a match to TRBD2. Trimming took 1 base from V and 4 from J; bases not matched to a gene: 10. The CDR3 contains 18 residues. The V gene's germline CDR1 is SEHNR and CDR2 FQNEAQ (reference sequence). DNA for the CDR3: TGTGCCAGCAGCTTAGGACTAGCGGGCTTCACTGGTTACAATGAGCAGTTCTTC. This encodes CASSLGLAGFTGYNEQFF.

This chain uses TRBV10-2 with TRBJ2-1, with a tentative D call TRBD1 (5 bases). V was pared by 5 bases and J by 10 bases, with 15 bases between. The CDR3 loop spans 13 amino acids. Germline CDR1 reads WSHSY; CDR2 reads SAAADI. This CDR3 is CASSLVAWGEQFF. The CDR3 nucleotides are TGCGCCAGCAGTTTAGTCGCCTGGGGCGAGCAGTTCTTC.

About this clone: This specimen includes other DNA sequences encoding the same CDR3. V and J are TRBV10-1 and TRBJ2-1; 8 nucleotides agree with TRBD2. V lost 2 bases, J lost 9 bases, and 0 bases stayed unmatched. The CDR3 consists of 12 residues. CDR1 and CDR2 (germline): WNHNN, SYGVQD (reference sequence). The CDR3 nucleotides are TGCGCCAGCAGTGAGCGGGGGGGTGAGCAGTTCTTC. Translation: CASSERGGEQFF.

This clone came up once. This CDR3 reads CASRPTGNYGYTF. The CDR3 bases are TGTGCCAGCAGACCGACAGGGAACTATGGCTACACCTTC. V usage is TRBV27 and J usage is TRBJ1-2; TRBD1 aligns across 7 bases. The CDR3 runs 13 residues. The germline V gene has CDR1 MNHEY and CDR2 SMNVEV (reference sequence). J lost 2 bases, V lost 6 bases, and 3 bases had no gene match.

The chain carries TRBV10-3 and TRBJ1-1; 9 bases agree with TRBD1. CDR1 ENHRY and CDR2 SYGVKD come from the germline V gene. The V and J ends lost 6 bases and 8 bases, in that order; junction bases with no gene match: 4. CDR3 length: 12 residues. CDR3: CAISPGTGEAFF. For the CDR3, the DNA is TGTGCCATCAGCCCCGGGACAGGGGAAGCTTTCTTT.

The CDR3 reads CASSFSGQVRNTEAFF. The CDR3 DNA follows: TGTGCCAGTAGTTTTTCAGGACAGGTCCGGAACACTGAAGCTTTCTTT. This rearrangement joins TRBV19 to TRBJ1-1; 7 bases are shared with TRBD1. The CDR3 sequence is 16 residues long. The V gene's germline CDR1 is LNHDA and CDR2 SQIVND (reference sequence). Trimming took 5 bases from V and 1 from J; bases not matched to a gene: 10.

This sequence joins TRBV19 and TRBJ2-1; 8 bases line up with TRBD2. This CDR3 region has 15 residues. CDR1 is LNHDA, CDR2 SQIVND, per germline (reference sequence). After removal of 6 bases from V and 2 bases from J, the junction contained 6 bases not matched to a gene. Here the CDR3 DNA reads TGTGCCAGTAGGCCGGGGGGGAAGGCCTACAATGAGCAGTTCTTC. This translates into CASRPGGKAYNEQFF.

The chain employs TRBV28 and TRBJ2-5; 8 nucleotides agree with TRBD2. The CDR3 has 14 amino acids. Germline loops: CDR1 MDHEN, CDR2 SYDVKM. The V and J ends lost 8 bases and 4 bases, in that order; junction bases with no gene match: 9. The CDR3 spells CASGTPAGVETQYF. The CDR3 DNA sequence: TGTGCCAGCGGGACACCAGCGGGAGTAGAGACCCAGTACTTC. Supplemented by reference TRBV28 and TRBJ2-5, the full variable domain reads DVKVTQSSRYLVKRTGEKVFLECVQDMDHENMFWYRQDPGLGLRLIYFSYDVKMKEKGDIPEGYSVSREKKERFSLILESASTNQTSMYLCASGTPAGVETQYFGPGTRLLVL.

The J gene is TRBJ2-3, the V gene TRBV2; TRBD2 agrees at 7 bases. The CDR3 extends over 14 amino acids. Germline V lookup: CDR1 SNHLY, CDR2 FYNNEI. V shed 6 bases and J 2 bases; nucleotides not matched to a gene: 5. The CDR3 reads CASRAGPNTDTQYF. In DNA form, the CDR3 reads TGTGCCAGCAGAGCGGGACCCAACACAGATACGCAGTATTTT.

This rearrangement joins TRBV6-5 to TRBJ1-2; no clear D. This CDR3 region has 13 residues. V was pared by 7 bases and J by 3 bases, with 12 bases between. Germline CDR1 MNHEY, CDR2 SVGAGI. This chain's CDR3 is CASMEGSYYGYTF. Written as DNA, the CDR3 is TGTGCCAGCATGGAGGGATCCTACTATGGCTACACCTTC.